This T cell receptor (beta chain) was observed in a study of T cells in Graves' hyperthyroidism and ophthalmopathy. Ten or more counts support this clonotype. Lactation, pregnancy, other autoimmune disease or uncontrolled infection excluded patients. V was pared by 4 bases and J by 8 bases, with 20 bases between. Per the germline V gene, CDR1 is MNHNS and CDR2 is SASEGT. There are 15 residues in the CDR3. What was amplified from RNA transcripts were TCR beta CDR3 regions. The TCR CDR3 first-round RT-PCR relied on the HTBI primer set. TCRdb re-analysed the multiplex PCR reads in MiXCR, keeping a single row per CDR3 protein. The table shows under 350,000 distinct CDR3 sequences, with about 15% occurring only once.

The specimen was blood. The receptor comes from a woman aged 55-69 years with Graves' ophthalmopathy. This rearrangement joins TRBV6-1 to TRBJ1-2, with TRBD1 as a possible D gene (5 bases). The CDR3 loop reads CASSVGRADLWGYTF. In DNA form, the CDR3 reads TGTGCCAGCAGTGTGGGACGGGCAGACCTCTGGGGCTACACCTTC.